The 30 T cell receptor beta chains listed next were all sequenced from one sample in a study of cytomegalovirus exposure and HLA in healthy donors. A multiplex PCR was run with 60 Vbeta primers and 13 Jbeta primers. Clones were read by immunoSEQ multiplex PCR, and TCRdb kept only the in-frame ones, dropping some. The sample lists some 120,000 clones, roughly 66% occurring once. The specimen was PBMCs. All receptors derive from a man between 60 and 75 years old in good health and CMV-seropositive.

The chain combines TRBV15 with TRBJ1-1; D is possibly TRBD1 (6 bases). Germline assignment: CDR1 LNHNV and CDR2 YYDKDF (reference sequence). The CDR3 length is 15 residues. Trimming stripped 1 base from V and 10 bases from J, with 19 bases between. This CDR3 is CATSRGQIGGGGAFF. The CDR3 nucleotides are TGTGCCACCAGCAGAGGGCAGATTGGGGGCGGCGGAGCTTTCTTT.

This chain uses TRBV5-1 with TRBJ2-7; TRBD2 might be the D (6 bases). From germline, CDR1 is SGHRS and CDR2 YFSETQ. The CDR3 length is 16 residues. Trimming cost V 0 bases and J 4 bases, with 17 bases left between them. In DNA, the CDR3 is TGCGCCAGCAGCTTGGCCGGCGGGATGGGTCTTTACGAGCAGTACTTC. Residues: CASSLAGGMGLYEQYF.

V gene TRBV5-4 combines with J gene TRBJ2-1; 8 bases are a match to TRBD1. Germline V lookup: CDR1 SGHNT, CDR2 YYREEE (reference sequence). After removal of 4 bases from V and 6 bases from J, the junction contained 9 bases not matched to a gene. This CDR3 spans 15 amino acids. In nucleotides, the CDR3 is TGTGCCAGCAGCCCAAGGACAGGGAAGAGCAATGAGCAGTTCTTC. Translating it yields CASSPRTGKSNEQFF.

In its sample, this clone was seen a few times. CDR3 residues: CASSVEQRSPQHF. In nucleotides, the CDR3 is TGTGCCAGCAGCGTCGAACAACGTTCCCCCCAGCATTTT. The J gene is TRBJ1-5, the V gene TRBV9, with D unresolved. Trimming took 2 bases from V and 10 from J, leaving 13 bases between them. CDR1 SGDLS and CDR2 YYNGEE come from the germline V gene. This CDR3 is built from 13 residues.

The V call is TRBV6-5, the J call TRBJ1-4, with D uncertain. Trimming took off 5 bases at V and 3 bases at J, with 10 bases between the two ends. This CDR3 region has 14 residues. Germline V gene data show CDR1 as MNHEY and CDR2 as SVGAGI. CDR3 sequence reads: CASSLSGANEKLFF. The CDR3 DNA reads TGTGCCAGCAGTCTCTCGGGTGCTAATGAAAAACTGTTTTTT.

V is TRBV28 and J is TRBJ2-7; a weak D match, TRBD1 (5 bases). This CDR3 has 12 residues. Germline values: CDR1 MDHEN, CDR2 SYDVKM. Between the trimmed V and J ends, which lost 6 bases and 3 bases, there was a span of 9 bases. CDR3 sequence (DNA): TGTGCCAGCAGAATCGACAGCTACGAGCAGTACTTC. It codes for CASRIDSYEQYF.

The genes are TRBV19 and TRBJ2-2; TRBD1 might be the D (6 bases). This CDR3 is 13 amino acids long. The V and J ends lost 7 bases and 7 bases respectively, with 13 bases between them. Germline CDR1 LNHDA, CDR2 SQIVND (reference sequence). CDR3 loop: CASIGGAVGELFF. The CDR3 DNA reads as TGTGCCAGTATTGGGGGCGCGGTCGGGGAGCTGTTTTTT.

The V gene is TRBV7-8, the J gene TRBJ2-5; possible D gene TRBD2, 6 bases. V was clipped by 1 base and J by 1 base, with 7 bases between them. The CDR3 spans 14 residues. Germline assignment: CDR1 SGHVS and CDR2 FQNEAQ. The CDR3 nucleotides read TGTGCCAGCAGCTTAGTTAGCGGCCAAGAGACCCAGTACTTC. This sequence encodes CASSLVSGQETQYF.

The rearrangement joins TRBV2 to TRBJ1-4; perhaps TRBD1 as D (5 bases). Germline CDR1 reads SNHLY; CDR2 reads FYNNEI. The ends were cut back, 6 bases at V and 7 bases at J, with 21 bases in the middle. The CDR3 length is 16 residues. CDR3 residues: CASREGSGGETEKLFF. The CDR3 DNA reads TGTGCCAGCAGAGAGGGTTCGGGGGGGGAGACTGAAAAACTGTTTTTT.

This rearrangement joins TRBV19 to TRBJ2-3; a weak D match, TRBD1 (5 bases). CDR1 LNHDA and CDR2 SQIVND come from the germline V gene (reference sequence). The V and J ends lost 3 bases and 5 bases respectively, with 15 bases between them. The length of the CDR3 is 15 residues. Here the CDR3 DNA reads TGTGCCAGTAGTATTTGGCGGACAAATGGAGATACGCAGTATTTT. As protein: CASSIWRTNGDTQYF. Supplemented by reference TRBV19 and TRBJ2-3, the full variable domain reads DGGITQSPKYLFRKEGQNVTLSCEQNLNHDAMYWYRQDPGQGLRLIYYSQIVNDFQKGDIAEGYSVSREKKESFPLTVTSAQKNPTAFYLCASSIWRTNGDTQYFGPGTRLTVL.

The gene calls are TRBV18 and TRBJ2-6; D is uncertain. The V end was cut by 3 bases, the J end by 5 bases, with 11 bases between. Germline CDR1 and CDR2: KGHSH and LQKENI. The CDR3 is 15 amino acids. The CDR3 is CASSPALIRANVLTF. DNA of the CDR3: TGTGCCAGCTCACCCGCCCTAATTCGGGCCAACGTCCTGACTTTC. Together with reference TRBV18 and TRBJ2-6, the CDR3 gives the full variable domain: NAGVMQNPRHLVRRRGQEARLRCSPMKGHSHVYWYRQLPEEGLKFMVYLQKENIIDESGMPKERFSAEFPKEGPSILRIQQVVRGDSAAYFCASSPALIRANVLTFGAGSRLTVL.

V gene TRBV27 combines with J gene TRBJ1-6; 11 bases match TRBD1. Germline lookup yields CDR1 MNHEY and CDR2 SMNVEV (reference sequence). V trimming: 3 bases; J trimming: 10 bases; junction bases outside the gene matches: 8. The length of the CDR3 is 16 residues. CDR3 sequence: CASSLRGTGGRSPLHF. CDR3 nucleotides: TGTGCCAGCAGTTTGAGGGGGACAGGGGGTAGGTCACCCCTCCACTTT.

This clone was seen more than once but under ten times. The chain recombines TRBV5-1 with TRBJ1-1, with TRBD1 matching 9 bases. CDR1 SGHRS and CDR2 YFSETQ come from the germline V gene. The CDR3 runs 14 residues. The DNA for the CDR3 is TGCGCAAGCGCCAAGGGGACAGGGAGGACTGAAGCTTTCTTT. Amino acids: CASAKGTGRTEAFF.

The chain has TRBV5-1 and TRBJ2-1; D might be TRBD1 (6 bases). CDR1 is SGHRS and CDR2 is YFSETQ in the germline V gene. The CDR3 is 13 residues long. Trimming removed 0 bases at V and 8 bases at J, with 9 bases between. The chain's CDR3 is CASSLGQADEQFF. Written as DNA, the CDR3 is TGCGCCAGCAGCTTGGGACAGGCCGATGAGCAGTTCTTC. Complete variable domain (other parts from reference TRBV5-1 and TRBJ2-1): KAGVTQTPRYLIKTRGQQVTLSCSPISGHRSVSWYQQTPGQGLQFLFEYFSETQRNKGNFPGRFSGRQFSNSRSEMNVSTLELGDSALYLCASSLGQADEQFFGPGTRLTVL.

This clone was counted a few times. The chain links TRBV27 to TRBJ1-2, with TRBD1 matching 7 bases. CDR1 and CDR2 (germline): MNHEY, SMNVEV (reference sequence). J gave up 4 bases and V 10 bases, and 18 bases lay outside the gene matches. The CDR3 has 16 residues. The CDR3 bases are TGTGCCAACACTGGGGCAGGGGGTCCATTAGGCTATGGCTACACCTTC. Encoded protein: CANTGAGGPLGYGYTF.

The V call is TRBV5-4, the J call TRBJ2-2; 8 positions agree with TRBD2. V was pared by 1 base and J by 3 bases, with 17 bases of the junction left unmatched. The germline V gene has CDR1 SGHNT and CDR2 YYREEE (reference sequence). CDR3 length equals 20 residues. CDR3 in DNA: TGTGCCAGCAGCTTGCGGGGGGGTTTGGGTGGAAAGTCGTACACCGGGGAGCTGTTTTTT. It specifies CASSLRGGLGGKSYTGELFF.

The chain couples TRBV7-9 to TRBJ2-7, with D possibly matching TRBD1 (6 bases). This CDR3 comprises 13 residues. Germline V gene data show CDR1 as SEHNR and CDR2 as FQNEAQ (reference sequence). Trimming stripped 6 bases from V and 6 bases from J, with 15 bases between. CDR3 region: CASSSVPGAEQYF. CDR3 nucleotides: TGTGCCAGCAGTTCAGTCCCAGGGGCCGAGCAGTACTTC.

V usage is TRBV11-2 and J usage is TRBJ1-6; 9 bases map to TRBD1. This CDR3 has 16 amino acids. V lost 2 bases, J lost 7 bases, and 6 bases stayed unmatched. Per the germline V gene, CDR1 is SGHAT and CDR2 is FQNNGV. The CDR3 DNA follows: TGTGCCAGCAGCTTATTAAGAGGACAGGGGAATTCACCCCTCCACTTT. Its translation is CASSLLRGQGNSPLHF.

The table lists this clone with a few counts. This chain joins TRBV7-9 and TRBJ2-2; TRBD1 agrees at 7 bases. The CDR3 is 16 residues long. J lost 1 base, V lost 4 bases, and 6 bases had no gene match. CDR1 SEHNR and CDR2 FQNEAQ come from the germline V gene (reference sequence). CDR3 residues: CASSSTGQMNTGELFF. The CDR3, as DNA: TGTGCCAGCAGCTCCACGGGACAGATGAACACCGGGGAGCTGTTTTTT.

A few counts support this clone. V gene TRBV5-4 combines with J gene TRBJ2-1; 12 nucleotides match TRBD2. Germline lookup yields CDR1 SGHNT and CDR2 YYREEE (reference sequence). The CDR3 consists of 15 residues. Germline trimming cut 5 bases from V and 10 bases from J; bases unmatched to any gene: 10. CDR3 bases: TGTGCCAGCAGTAACCTAGCGGGGGGGGCTAGGGAGCAGTTCTTC. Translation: CASSNLAGGAREQFF.

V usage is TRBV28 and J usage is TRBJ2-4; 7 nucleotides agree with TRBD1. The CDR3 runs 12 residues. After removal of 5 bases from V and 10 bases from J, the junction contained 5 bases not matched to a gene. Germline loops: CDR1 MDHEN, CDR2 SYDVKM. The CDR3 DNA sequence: TGTGCCAGCAGTGTGCGACAGGGTATTCAGTACTTC. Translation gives CASSVRQGIQYF.

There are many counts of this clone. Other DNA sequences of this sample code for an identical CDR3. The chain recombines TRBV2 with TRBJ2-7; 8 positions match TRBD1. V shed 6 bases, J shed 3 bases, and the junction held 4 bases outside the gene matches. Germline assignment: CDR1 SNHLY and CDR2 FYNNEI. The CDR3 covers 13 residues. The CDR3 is CASRRDRGYEQYF. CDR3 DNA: TGTGCCAGCAGACGCGACAGGGGCTACGAGCAGTACTTC.

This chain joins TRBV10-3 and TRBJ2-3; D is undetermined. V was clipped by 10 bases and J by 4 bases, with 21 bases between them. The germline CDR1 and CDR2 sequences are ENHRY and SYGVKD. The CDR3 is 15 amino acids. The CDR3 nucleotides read TGTGCCACCGCGTCGCGTGGGCTGGTCGCAGATACGCAGTATTTT. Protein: CATASRGLVADTQYF.

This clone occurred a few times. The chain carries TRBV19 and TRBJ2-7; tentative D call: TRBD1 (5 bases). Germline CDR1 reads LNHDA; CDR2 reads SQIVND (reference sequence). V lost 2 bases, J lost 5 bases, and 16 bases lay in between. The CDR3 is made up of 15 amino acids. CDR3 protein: CASSISRQGTHEQYF. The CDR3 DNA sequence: TGTGCCAGTAGTATAAGCAGGCAGGGTACCCACGAGCAGTACTTC.

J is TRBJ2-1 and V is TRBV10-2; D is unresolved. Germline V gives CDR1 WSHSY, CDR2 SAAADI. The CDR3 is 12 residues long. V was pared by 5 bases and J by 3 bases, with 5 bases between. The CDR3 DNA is TGCGCCAGCAGTCAGGACTACAATGAGCAGTTCTTC. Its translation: CASSQDYNEQFF.

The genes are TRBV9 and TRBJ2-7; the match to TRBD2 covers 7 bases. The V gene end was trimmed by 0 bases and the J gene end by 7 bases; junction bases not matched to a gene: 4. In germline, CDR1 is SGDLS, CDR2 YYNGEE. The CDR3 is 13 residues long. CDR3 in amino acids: CASSVEPGGEQYF. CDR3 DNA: TGTGCCAGCAGCGTAGAGCCCGGGGGGGAGCAGTACTTC. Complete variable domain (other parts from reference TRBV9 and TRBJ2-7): DSGVTQTPKHLITATGQRVTLRCSPRSGDLSVYWYQQSLDQGLQFLIQYYNGEERAKGNILERFSAQQFPDLHSELNLSSLELGDSALYFCASSVEPGGEQYFGPGTRLTVT.

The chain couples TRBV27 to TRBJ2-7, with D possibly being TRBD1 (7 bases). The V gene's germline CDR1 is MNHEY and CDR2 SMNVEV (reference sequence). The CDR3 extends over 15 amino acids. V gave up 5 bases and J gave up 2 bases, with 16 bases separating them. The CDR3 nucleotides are TGTGCCAGCAGTCCCTCTAGCAGGGGGGCCTACGAGCAGTACTTC. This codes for CASSPSSRGAYEQYF.

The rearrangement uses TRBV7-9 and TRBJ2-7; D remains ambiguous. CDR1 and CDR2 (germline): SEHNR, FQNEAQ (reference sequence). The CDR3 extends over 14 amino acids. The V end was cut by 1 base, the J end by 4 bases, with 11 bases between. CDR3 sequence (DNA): TGTGCCAGCAGCTTAGAACCGACTTCTTACGAGCAGTACTTC. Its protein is CASSLEPTSYEQYF.

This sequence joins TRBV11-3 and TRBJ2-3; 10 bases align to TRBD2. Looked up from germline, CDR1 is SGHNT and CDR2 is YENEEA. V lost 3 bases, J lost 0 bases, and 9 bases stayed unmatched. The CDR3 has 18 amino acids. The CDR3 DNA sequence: TGTGCCAGCAGCTTGGGGGTCTTAGCGGGGGGAAGCACAGATACGCAGTATTTT. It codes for CASSLGVLAGGSTDTQYF.

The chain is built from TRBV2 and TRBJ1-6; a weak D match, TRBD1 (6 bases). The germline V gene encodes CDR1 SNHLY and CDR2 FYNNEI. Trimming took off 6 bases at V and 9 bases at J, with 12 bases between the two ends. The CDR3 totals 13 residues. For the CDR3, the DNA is TGTGCCAGCAGGGTGGACAGATCTTCACCCCTCCACTTT. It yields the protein CASRVDRSSPLHF.